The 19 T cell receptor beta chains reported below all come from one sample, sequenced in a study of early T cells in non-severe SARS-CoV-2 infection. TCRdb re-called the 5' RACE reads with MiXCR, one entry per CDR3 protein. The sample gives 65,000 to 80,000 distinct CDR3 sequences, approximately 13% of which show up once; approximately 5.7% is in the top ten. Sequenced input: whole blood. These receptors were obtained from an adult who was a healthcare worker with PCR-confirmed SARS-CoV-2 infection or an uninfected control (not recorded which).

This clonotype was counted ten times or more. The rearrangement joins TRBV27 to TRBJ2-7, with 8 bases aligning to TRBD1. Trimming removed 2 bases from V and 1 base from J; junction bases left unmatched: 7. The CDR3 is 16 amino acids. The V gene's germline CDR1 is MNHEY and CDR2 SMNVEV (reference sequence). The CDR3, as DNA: TGTGCCAGCAGTTTACTAACTGGGACAGGATCCTACGAGCAGTACTTC. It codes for CASSLLTGTGSYEQYF.

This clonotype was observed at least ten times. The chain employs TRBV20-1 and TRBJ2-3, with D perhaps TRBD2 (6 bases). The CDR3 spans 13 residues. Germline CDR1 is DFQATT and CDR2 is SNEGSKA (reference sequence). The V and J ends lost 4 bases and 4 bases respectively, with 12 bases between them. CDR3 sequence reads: CSAKAGQADTQYF. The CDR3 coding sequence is TGCAGTGCTAAAGCGGGTCAGGCAGATACGCAGTATTTT.

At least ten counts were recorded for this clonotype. The CDR3, as DNA: TGCAGCGTTGATCGGCGCTGGCGGGAGAAGTACCAAGAGACCCAGTACTTC. Residues: CSVDRRWREKYQETQYF. This chain links TRBV29-1 with TRBJ2-5; 7 bases are shared with TRBD2. J gave up 0 bases and V 3 bases, and 13 bases lay outside the gene matches. CDR3 length: 17 residues. CDR1 is SQVTM and CDR2 is ANQGSEA in the germline V gene.

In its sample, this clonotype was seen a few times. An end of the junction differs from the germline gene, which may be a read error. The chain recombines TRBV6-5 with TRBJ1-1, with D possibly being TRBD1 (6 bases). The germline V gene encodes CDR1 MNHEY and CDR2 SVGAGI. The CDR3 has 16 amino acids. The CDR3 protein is CASSYSLTGLTAEVFF. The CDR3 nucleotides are TGTGCCAGCAGTTACTCCCTAACAGGGCTGACGGCTGAAGTTTTCTTT.

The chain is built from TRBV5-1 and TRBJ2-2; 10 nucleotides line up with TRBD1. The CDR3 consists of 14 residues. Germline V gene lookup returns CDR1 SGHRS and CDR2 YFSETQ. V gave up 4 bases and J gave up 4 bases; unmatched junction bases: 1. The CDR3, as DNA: TGCGCCAGCAGCCGGGACAGGGGCACCGGGGAGCTGTTTTTT. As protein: CASSRDRGTGELFF.

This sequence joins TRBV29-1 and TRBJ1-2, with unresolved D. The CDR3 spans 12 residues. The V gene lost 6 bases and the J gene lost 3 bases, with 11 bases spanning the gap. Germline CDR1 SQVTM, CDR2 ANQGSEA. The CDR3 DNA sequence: TGCAGCGTGGTAGGGAGGGACTATGGCTACACCTTC. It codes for CSVVGRDYGYTF.

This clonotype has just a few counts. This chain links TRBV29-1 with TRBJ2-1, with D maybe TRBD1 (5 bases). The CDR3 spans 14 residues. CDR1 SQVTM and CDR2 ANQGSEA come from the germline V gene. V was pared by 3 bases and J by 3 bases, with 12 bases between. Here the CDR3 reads CSVDLERGYNEQFF. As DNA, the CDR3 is TGCAGCGTTGACCTGGAAAGGGGCTACAATGAGCAGTTCTTC.

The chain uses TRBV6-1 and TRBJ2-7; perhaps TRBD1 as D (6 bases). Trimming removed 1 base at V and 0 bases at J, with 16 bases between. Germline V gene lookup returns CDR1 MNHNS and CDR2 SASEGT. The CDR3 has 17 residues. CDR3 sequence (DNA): TGTGCCAGCAGTGAAGGGTCTTCGGCAGGGGTCTCCTACGAGCAGTACTTC. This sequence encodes CASSEGSSAGVSYEQYF.

The CDR3 coding sequence is TGTGCCAGCAGGCAACGGGATGAAAAACTGTTTTTT. Its protein product is CASRQRDEKLFF. V gene TRBV28 combines with J gene TRBJ1-4, with D hard to call. Germline values: CDR1 MDHEN, CDR2 SYDVKM. This CDR3 has 12 amino acids. V was clipped by 6 bases and J by 6 bases, with 8 bases between them.

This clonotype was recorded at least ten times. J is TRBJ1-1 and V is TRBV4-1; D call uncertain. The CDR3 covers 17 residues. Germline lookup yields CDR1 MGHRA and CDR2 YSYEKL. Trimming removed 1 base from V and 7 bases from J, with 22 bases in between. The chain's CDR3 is CASSQVFLMQPSSEAFF. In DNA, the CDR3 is TGCGCCAGCAGCCAAGTATTTCTTATGCAGCCAAGCAGTGAAGCTTTCTTT.

The CDR3 DNA sequence: TGTGCCAGCAGTCCCCGGGCCGGGTCCGGGACCCAGTACTTC. Its translation: CASSPRAGSGTQYF. This chain joins TRBV28 and TRBJ2-5; D is undetermined. The length of the CDR3 is 14 residues. V was pared by 5 bases and J by 7 bases, with 17 bases between. In germline, CDR1 is MDHEN, CDR2 SYDVKM.

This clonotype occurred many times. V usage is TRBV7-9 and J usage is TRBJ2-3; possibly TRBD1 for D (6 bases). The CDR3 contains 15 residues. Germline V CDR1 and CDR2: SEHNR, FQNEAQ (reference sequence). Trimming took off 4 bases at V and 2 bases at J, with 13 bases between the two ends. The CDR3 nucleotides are TGTGCCAGCAGCTCAGGGGTTTCTCACACAGATACGCAGTATTTT. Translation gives CASSSGVSHTDTQYF.

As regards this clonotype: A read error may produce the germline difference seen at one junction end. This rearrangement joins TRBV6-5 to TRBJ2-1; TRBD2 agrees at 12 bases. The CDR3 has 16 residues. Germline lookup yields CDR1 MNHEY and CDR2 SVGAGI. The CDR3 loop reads CASRPSLAGGLTERFF. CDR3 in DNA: TGTGCCAGCAGGCCAAGTCTAGCGGGAGGGCTCACTGAGCGGTTCTTC.

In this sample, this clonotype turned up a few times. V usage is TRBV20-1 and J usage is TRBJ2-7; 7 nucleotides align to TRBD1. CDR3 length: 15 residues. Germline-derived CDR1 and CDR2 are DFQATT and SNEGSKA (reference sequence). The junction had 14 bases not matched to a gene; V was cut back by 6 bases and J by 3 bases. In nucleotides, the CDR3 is TGCAGTGCCCCTCGACCCCGACAGGGAGACTACGAGCAGTACTTC. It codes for CSAPRPRQGDYEQYF.

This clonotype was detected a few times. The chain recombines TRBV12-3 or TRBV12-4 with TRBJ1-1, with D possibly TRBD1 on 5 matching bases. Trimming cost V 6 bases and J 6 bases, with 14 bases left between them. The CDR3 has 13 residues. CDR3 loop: CASRPAGYPEAFF. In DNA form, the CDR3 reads TGTGCCAGCAGGCCCGCAGGGTACCCTGAAGCTTTCTTT.

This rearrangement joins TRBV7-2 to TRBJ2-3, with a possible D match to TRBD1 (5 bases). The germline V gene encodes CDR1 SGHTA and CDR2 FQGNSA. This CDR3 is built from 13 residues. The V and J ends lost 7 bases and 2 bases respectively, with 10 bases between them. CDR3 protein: CASKRTPTDTQYF. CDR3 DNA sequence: TGTGCCAGCAAGAGGACACCCACAGATACGCAGTATTTT.

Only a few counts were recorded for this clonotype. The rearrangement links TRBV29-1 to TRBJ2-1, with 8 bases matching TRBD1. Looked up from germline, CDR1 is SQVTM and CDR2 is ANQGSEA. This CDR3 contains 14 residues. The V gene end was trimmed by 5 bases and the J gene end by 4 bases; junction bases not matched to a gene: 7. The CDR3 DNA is TGCAGCGTTCGGGAGACAGGGGCGTACAATGAGCAGTTCTTC. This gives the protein CSVRETGAYNEQFF.

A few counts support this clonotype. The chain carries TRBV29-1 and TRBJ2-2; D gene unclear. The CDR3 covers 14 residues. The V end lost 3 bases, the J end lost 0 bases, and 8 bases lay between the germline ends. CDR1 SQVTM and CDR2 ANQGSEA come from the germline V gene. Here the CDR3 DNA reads TGCAGCGTTGAGACGCTAGCGAACACCGGGGAGCTGTTTTTT. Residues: CSVETLANTGELFF.

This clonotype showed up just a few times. The CDR3 here is CASSFGRIYPAEQYF. The CDR3 region has the DNA TGTGCCAGCAGTTTTGGGCGAATCTACCCAGCCGAGCAGTACTTC. The chain is built from TRBV27 and TRBJ2-7, with D hard to call. The CDR3 has 15 amino acids. Deletions cut 3 bases from V and 6 bases from J, with 18 bases between. Germline V gene data show CDR1 as MNHEY and CDR2 as SMNVEV (reference sequence).